These 12 T cell receptor beta chains share one sample of origin, sequenced in a study of CD8+ T cells in alopecia areata. The sample's treatment: oral pan-JAK inhibitor, 5-10 mg twice daily. cDNA reverse transcribed from extracted RNA served as the sequencing template. Method: immunoSEQ multiplex PCR; TCRdb's copy keeps in-frame clones and lacks some. Of about 190,000 clones in the sample, about three fifths were seen once. The sequencing here drew on CD4+ T cells sorted from blood, taken at week 24, from a patient treated with tofacitinib. The receptors here all came from a human donor with alopecia areata.

This clone was found a few times. V is TRBV5-1 and J is TRBJ2-5, with TRBD2 matching over 7 bases. CDR1 and CDR2 from the germline V gene are SGHRS and YFSETQ. The CDR3 spans 15 residues. V was pared by 4 bases and J by 3 bases, with 9 bases of the junction left unmatched. CDR3 residues: CASSLRTGGKETQYF. CDR3 nucleotide sequence: TGCGCCAGCAGCCTCCGAACGGGGGGAAAAGAGACCCAGTACTTC.

This clone has only a few counts. V is TRBV30 and J is TRBJ2-6; D remains ambiguous. Trimming cost V 7 bases and J 0 bases, with 16 bases left between them. CDR1 is GTSNPN, CDR2 SVGIG, per germline (reference sequence). This CDR3 has 16 residues. The CDR3 reads CASQGPFLSGANVLTF. Here the CDR3 DNA reads TGTGCCTCCCAAGGGCCATTTCTCTCTGGGGCCAACGTCCTGACTTTC. The full variable domain, in which reference TRBV30 and TRBJ2-6 provide the parts outside the CDR3, is SQTIHQWPATLVQPVGSPLSLECTVEGTSNPNLYWYRQAAGRGLQLLFYSVGIGQISSEVPQNLSASRPQDRQFILSSKKLLLSDSGFYLCASQGPFLSGANVLTFGAGSRLTVL.

This rearrangement joins TRBV2 to TRBJ1-5, with 8 bases aligning to TRBD1. Looked up from germline, CDR1 is SNHLY and CDR2 is FYNNEI. Germline trimming cut 3 bases from V and 3 bases from J; bases unmatched to any gene: 4. The CDR3 extends over 15 amino acids. CDR3 nucleotides: TGTGCCAGCAGTGAGTCAGGGGGCGACAATCAGCCCCAGCATTTT. Protein sequence: CASSESGGDNQPQHF.

Concerning this clone itself: The identical CDR3 is also encoded by other nucleotide sequences in the sample. The chain joins TRBV30 to TRBJ1-1, with a possible D match to TRBD1 (6 bases). The CDR3 sequence is 13 residues long. Trimming removed 2 bases from V and 1 base from J, with 8 bases in between. Germline loops: CDR1 GTSNPN, CDR2 SVGIG (reference sequence). The CDR3 region is CAWSRQENTEAFF. Written as DNA, the CDR3 is TGTGCCTGGAGTCGACAGGAGAACACTGAAGCTTTCTTT. The entire variable domain, with the rest obtained from reference TRBV30 and TRBJ1-1, is as follows: SQTIHQWPATLVQPVGSPLSLECTVEGTSNPNLYWYRQAAGRGLQLLFYSVGIGQISSEVPQNLSASRPQDRQFILSSKKLLLSDSGFYLCAWSRQENTEAFFGQGTRLTVV.

The chain recombines TRBV10-3 with TRBJ2-3; no clear D. Germline V gives CDR1 ENHRY, CDR2 SYGVKD. Between the trimmed V and J ends, which lost 3 bases and 4 bases, there was a span of 2 bases. The CDR3 totals 11 residues. This CDR3 reads CAISESDTQYF. In DNA form, the CDR3 reads TGTGCCATCAGTGAATCAGATACGCAGTATTTT.

The J gene is TRBJ2-6, the V gene TRBV5-1, with D possibly being TRBD2 (6 bases). Germline CDR1 reads SGHRS; CDR2 reads YFSETQ. V shed 1 base and J shed 1 base, with 12 bases lying between them. The CDR3 sequence is 17 residues long. CDR3 residues: CASSLSPGVSGANVLTF. CDR3 sequence (DNA): TGCGCCAGCAGCTTGAGTCCGGGAGTGTCTGGGGCCAACGTCCTGACTTTC.

This clone came up a few times. The CDR3 sequence is CSVEMGNNQPQHF. The CDR3, as DNA: TGCAGCGTTGAAATGGGGAACAATCAGCCCCAGCATTTT. This chain uses TRBV29-1 with TRBJ1-5; D remains ambiguous. The CDR3 length is 13 residues. Germline assignment: CDR1 SQVTM and CDR2 ANQGSEA. V lost 2 bases to trimming and J lost 3 bases, with 8 bases between them.

J is TRBJ1-2 and V is TRBV30; no reliable D call. V was pared by 1 base and J by 0 bases, with 6 bases between. This CDR3 is built from 13 residues. The V gene's germline CDR1 is GTSNPN and CDR2 SVGIG (reference sequence). CDR3 protein: CAWSDTANYGYTF. The DNA of the CDR3 is TGTGCCTGGAGTGATACAGCTAACTATGGCTACACCTTC. Supplemented by reference TRBV30 and TRBJ1-2, the full variable domain reads SQTIHQWPATLVQPVGSPLSLECTVEGTSNPNLYWYRQAAGRGLQLLFYSVGIGQISSEVPQNLSASRPQDRQFILSSKKLLLSDSGFYLCAWSDTANYGYTFGSGTRLTVV.

The CDR3 loop is CASVRGNTGELFF. The CDR3 DNA follows: TGCGCCAGCGTCAGGGGGAACACCGGGGAGCTGTTTTTT. This sequence joins TRBV5-1 and TRBJ2-2, with D possibly being TRBD1 (6 bases). The CDR3 spans 13 residues. The ends were cut back, 7 bases at V and 1 base at J, with 8 bases in the middle. The germline V gene has CDR1 SGHRS and CDR2 YFSETQ.

CDR3 in amino acids: CASTLSGANVLTF. CDR3 in DNA: TGTGCCAGCACCCTCTCTGGGGCCAACGTCCTGACTTTC. This chain joins TRBV6-5 and TRBJ2-6; D gene unclear. The CDR3 runs 13 residues. The germline gives CDR1 MNHEY, CDR2 SVGAGI. V was cut by 7 bases and J by 0 bases, with 4 bases left in between.

In this sample, this clone turned up a few times. The V call is TRBV4-3, the J call TRBJ1-1; D possibly corresponds to TRBD1 (6 bases). The CDR3 totals 13 residues. Trimming pared 5 bases from V and 4 bases from J, leaving 11 bases between. Germline V gene lookup returns CDR1 LGHNA and CDR2 YSLEER. The CDR3 reads CASSARGFTEAFF. The CDR3, as DNA: TGCGCCAGCAGCGCCAGGGGATTCACTGAAGCTTTCTTT.

V gene TRBV30 combines with J gene TRBJ1-6; D unclear. Germline CDR1 and CDR2: GTSNPN and SVGIG (reference sequence). There are 12 residues in the CDR3. The V gene lost 2 bases and the J gene lost 13 bases, with 12 bases spanning the gap. The DNA of the CDR3 is TGTGCCTGGAGTCTCAGAGGCCAGCCCCTCCACTTT. As protein: CAWSLRGQPLHF.